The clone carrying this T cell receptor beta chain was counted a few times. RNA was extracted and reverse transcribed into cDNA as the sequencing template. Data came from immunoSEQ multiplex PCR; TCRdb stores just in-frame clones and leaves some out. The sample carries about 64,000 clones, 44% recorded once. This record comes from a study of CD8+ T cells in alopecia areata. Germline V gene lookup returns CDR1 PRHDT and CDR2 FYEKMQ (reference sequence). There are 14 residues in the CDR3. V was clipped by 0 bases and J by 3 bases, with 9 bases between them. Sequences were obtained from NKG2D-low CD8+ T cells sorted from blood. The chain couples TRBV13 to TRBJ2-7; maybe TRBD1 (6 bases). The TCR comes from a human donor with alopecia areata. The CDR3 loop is CASSLGQGHYEQYF. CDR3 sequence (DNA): TGTGCCAGCAGCTTAGGACAGGGCCACTACGAGCAGTACTTC.